These 32 T cell receptor beta chains came from one sample sequenced in a study of regulatory T cells in long-lasting Graves disease. iRepertoire HTBI primers and Arm-PCR of CDR3 regions built TCR beta libraries. MiXCR was run by TCRdb on the multiplex PCR reads, yielding one entry per CDR3 protein. The sample carries 400,000 to 600,000 distinct CDR3 sequences, 20% to 25% recorded once. The sample's time point: persistent/refractory GD, antithyroid drugs over 5 years with positive TRAb. RNA extracted from PBMCs served as the sequencing template. The sequencing here drew on peripheral blood mononuclear cells (PBMCs), taken when the disease was refractory, from a patient treated with antithyroid drugs. These receptors all stem from a female donor with Graves disease.

This clonotype was found many times. The chain carries TRBV12-3 or TRBV12-4 and TRBJ2-7; D is uncertain. Trimming stripped 6 bases from V and 3 bases from J, with 12 bases between. This CDR3 has 13 residues. The CDR3 spells CASSNTLLYEQYF. In DNA form, the CDR3 reads TGTGCCAGCAGCAACACCCTCCTCTACGAGCAGTACTTC.

The chain joins TRBV5-1 to TRBJ1-5, with D unclear. Trimming stripped 1 base from V and 4 bases from J, with 6 bases between. In germline, CDR1 is SGHRS, CDR2 YFSETQ. This CDR3 contains 13 residues. CDR3 in DNA: TGCGCCAGCAGCTTGACCCAAAATCAGCCCCAGCATTTT. It yields the protein CASSLTQNQPQHF.

This clonotype was seen a single time. A much bigger clone sits one base away, suggesting this may be a read error. The limits of the CDR3 on the DNA are not certain, so only TCRdb's listed CDR3 is given. CDR3 sequence: CSARVGQGAETRYF. The chain uses TRBV20-1 and TRBJ2-5; the table calls TRBD1, which could not be checked here. The V gene's germline CDR1 is DFQATT and CDR2 SNEGSKA (reference sequence). The CDR3 adds up to 14 amino acids, both ends counted.

This clonotype was seen a few times. The chain recombines TRBV20-1 with TRBJ1-2; TRBD1 aligns across 10 bases. The ends lost 5 bases at V and 7 bases at J; junction bases unmatched: 10. The CDR3 has 14 amino acids. CDR1 is DFQATT, CDR2 SNEGSKA, per germline (reference sequence). CDR3 sequence (DNA): TGCAGTGCTCCAGGGACAGGGGAAGGTTCTGGCTACACCTTC. As protein: CSAPGTGEGSGYTF.

V and J are TRBV19 and TRBJ1-2, with no clear D. Germline CDR1 and CDR2: LNHDA and SQIVND (reference sequence). The germline V and J ends were trimmed by 3 bases and 6 bases, with 20 bases remaining between them. There are 16 residues in the CDR3. The DNA for the CDR3 is TGTGCCAGTAGTATGTACGTTCTGGGAGACTCCGATGGCTACACCTTC. Its translation is CASSMYVLGDSDGYTF. Full variable domain (remainder filled in from reference TRBV19 and TRBJ1-2): DGGITQSPKYLFRKEGQNVTLSCEQNLNHDAMYWYRQDPGQGLRLIYYSQIVNDFQKGDIAEGYSVSREKKESFPLTVTSAQKNPTAFYLCASSMYVLGDSDGYTFGSGTRLTVV.

This clonotype came up many times. V is TRBV24-1 and J is TRBJ2-7; D remains ambiguous. The CDR3 totals 14 residues. CDR1 is KGHDR, CDR2 SFDVKD, per germline. V was clipped by 6 bases and J by 6 bases, with 17 bases between them. In DNA, the CDR3 is TGTGCCACCAGTTCTGGACCCCGCCTCAGCGAGCAGTACTTC. Amino acids: CATSSGPRLSEQYF.

This chain uses TRBV7-8 with TRBJ2-3; 12 bases match TRBD2. J gave up 3 bases and V 5 bases, and 9 bases lay outside the gene matches. The V gene's germline CDR1 is SGHVS and CDR2 FQNEAQ. The CDR3 spans 17 residues. The CDR3 protein is CASSQHGGTSGTDTQYF. The CDR3, as DNA: TGTGCCAGCAGCCAGCACGGCGGGACTAGCGGGACAGATACGCAGTATTTT.

This clonotype was recorded a few times. This sequence joins TRBV20-1 and TRBJ2-6; D remains ambiguous. The CDR3 has 12 amino acids. Germline CDR1 is DFQATT and CDR2 is SNEGSKA (reference sequence). Trimming pared 6 bases from V and 3 bases from J, leaving 6 bases between. CDR3: CSAMGGANVLTF. For the CDR3, the DNA is TGCAGTGCCATGGGTGGGGCCAACGTCCTGACTTTC.

The V and J genes are TRBV7-2 and TRBJ2-5; D ambiguous. Germline assignment: CDR1 SGHTA and CDR2 FQGNSA. Trimming removed 4 bases at V and 5 bases at J, with 14 bases between. CDR3 size: 14 residues. CDR3 bases: TGTGCCAGCAGCTCACTCGGTGGTGTGGAGACCCAGTACTTC. The encoded protein is CASSSLGGVETQYF.

There are a few counts of this clonotype. This rearrangement joins TRBV15 to TRBJ1-5; 8 bases align to TRBD1. In germline, CDR1 is LNHNV, CDR2 YYDKDF (reference sequence). This CDR3 contains 13 residues. V lost 6 bases to trimming and J lost 9 bases; unmatched junction nucleotides: 7. The CDR3 protein is CATSQGAVRPQHF. In nucleotides, the CDR3 is TGTGCCACCAGTCAGGGGGCGGTTCGGCCCCAGCATTTT.

This clonotype was picked up a small number of times. CDR3 DNA: TGTGCCAGCAGCCCCTTCGGCCTTTCTGGAAACACCATATATTTT. Its translation is CASSPFGLSGNTIYF. The genes are TRBV12-3 or TRBV12-4 and TRBJ1-3; D is uncertain. The CDR3 totals 15 residues. With 6 bases removed from V and 1 base from J, the gap between germline ends came to 13 bases.

The chain combines TRBV28 with TRBJ1-3, with D possibly TRBD1 on 6 matching bases. CDR1 is MDHEN and CDR2 is SYDVKM in the germline V gene. There are 16 residues in the CDR3. The V and J ends lost 3 bases and 4 bases respectively, with 16 bases between them. The CDR3 DNA follows: TGTGCCAGCAGTTTGTTTTTTCAGGGGACCGGAAACACCATATATTTT. Its translation is CASSLFFQGTGNTIYF. Full variable domain (outside the CDR3, taken from reference TRBV28 and TRBJ1-3): DVKVTQSSRYLVKRTGEKVFLECVQDMDHENMFWYRQDPGLGLRLIYFSYDVKMKEKGDIPEGYSVSREKKERFSLILESASTNQTSMYLCASSLFFQGTGNTIYFGEGSWLTVV.

This clonotype was counted at least ten times. The chain has TRBV28 and TRBJ2-4; D might be TRBD1 (6 bases). From germline, CDR1 is MDHEN and CDR2 SYDVKM. Trimming pared 4 bases from V and 2 bases from J, leaving 12 bases between. This CDR3 comprises 15 residues. The CDR3 DNA sequence: TGTGCCAGCAGTTACACTGGACAGACCAAAAACATTCAGTACTTC. It translates to CASSYTGQTKNIQYF.

The table lists this clonotype with many counts. The rearrangement links TRBV12-3 or TRBV12-4 to TRBJ1-1; unclear D gene. The ends were cut back, 2 bases at V and 0 bases at J, with 10 bases in the middle. The CDR3 sequence is 15 residues long. CDR3 amino acids: CASSLLGGLNTEAFF. Here the CDR3 DNA reads TGTGCCAGCAGTTTATTGGGCGGATTGAACACTGAAGCTTTCTTT.

The V and J genes are TRBV28 and TRBJ2-1; 8 bases are shared with TRBD1. The CDR3 runs 16 residues. CDR1 MDHEN and CDR2 SYDVKM come from the germline V gene. Losses at the gene ends were 6 bases for V and 7 bases for J; bases not matched to a gene: 14. CDR3 sequence (DNA): TGTGCCAGCAGCCATAGCCCGGGCAGGGGGCAAAATGAGCAGTTCTTC. Translating gives CASSHSPGRGQNEQFF.

This sequence joins TRBV20-1 and TRBJ2-7; 12 bases map to TRBD2. V was pared by 6 bases and J by 2 bases, with 2 bases of the junction left unmatched. From germline, CDR1 is DFQATT and CDR2 SNEGSKA (reference sequence). This CDR3 spans 13 amino acids. CDR3 loop: CSAGLAGTYEQYF. Written as DNA, the CDR3 is TGCAGTGCAGGACTAGCGGGGACCTACGAGCAGTACTTC.

This clonotype was seen only a few times. The chain carries TRBV11-3 and TRBJ1-1; the D is unclear. Germline V lookup: CDR1 SGHNT, CDR2 YENEEA. Deletions cut 5 bases from V and 3 bases from J, with 10 bases between. The CDR3 length is 13 residues. The CDR3 is CASSPGSYTEAFF. The CDR3 nucleotides are TGTGCCAGCAGCCCCGGGTCCTACACTGAAGCTTTCTTT.

The chain uses TRBV28 and TRBJ2-2; perhaps TRBD2 as D (6 bases). Trimming removed 6 bases from V and 6 bases from J, with 20 bases in between. The CDR3 contains 16 residues. Germline loops: CDR1 MDHEN, CDR2 SYDVKM. The CDR3 is CASRLTGGPHAGELFF. CDR3 sequence (DNA): TGTGCCAGCAGGTTAACAGGAGGGCCGCACGCCGGGGAGCTGTTTTTT. The whole variable domain, filled in from reference TRBV28 and TRBJ2-2, reads DVKVTQSSRYLVKRTGEKVFLECVQDMDHENMFWYRQDPGLGLRLIYFSYDVKMKEKGDIPEGYSVSREKKERFSLILESASTNQTSMYLCASRLTGGPHAGELFFGEGSRLTVL.

The chain carries TRBV7-6 and TRBJ2-2; 7 bases map to TRBD2. The CDR3 spans 15 residues. V was clipped by 5 bases and J by 5 bases; unmatched bases: 8. CDR1 and CDR2 (germline): SGHVS, FNYEAQ. The CDR3 reads CASSSPPGGTGELFF. CDR3 bases: TGTGCCAGCAGCAGTCCCCCGGGGGGTACCGGGGAGCTGTTTTTT.

This clonotype was seen a few times. The V and J genes are TRBV7-9 and TRBJ2-7, with 9 bases aligning to TRBD2. The CDR3 runs 17 residues. With 5 bases clipped from V and 4 bases from J, the junction kept 15 bases outside the gene matches. Germline-derived CDR1 and CDR2 are SEHNR and FQNEAQ (reference sequence). The CDR3 reads CASSPGGAGGPSYEQYF. CDR3 DNA: TGTGCCAGCAGCCCCGGCGGGGCGGGAGGGCCATCGTACGAGCAGTACTTC.

This clonotype showed up just a few times. The chain carries TRBV5-6 and TRBJ1-1; D unclear. V lost 6 bases and J lost 5, with 11 bases in between. There are 12 residues in the CDR3. Germline CDR1 is SGHDT and CDR2 is YYEEEE. The CDR3 protein is CASTGLKTEAFF. Written as DNA, the CDR3 is TGTGCCAGCACCGGATTAAAGACTGAAGCTTTCTTT. Complete variable domain (other parts from reference TRBV5-6 and TRBJ1-1): DAGVTQSPTHLIKTRGQQVTLRCSPKSGHDTVSWYQQALGQGPQFIFQYYEEEERQRGNFPDRFSGHQFPNYSSELNVNALLLGDSALYLCASTGLKTEAFFGQGTRLTVV.

The rearrangement links TRBV25-1 to TRBJ1-2; 7 nucleotides match TRBD1. The ends lost 3 bases at V and 2 bases at J; junction bases unmatched: 9. The length of the CDR3 is 16 residues. Germline V gene sequence: CDR1 MGHDK, CDR2 SYGVNS. CDR3 protein: CASSDPDRERNYGYTF. The DNA for the CDR3 is TGTGCCAGCAGTGATCCCGACAGGGAGCGGAACTATGGCTACACCTTC.

This clonotype was picked up many times. This chain uses TRBV2 with TRBJ2-7; D possibly uses TRBD1 or TRBD2 (5 bases each). Germline V gives CDR1 SNHLY, CDR2 FYNNEI. The CDR3 contains 17 residues. Trimming cost V 3 bases and J 6 bases, with 24 bases left between them. The CDR3 region is CASSDPWTDQGLGEQYF. CDR3 nucleotides: TGTGCCAGCAGTGACCCCTGGACTGACCAGGGTTTGGGCGAGCAGTACTTC.

Points on this clonotype: A much larger clone differs by one base, so this may be a read error. The final CDR3 position lacks the conserved phenylalanine or tryptophan, pointing to a likely read error. V gene TRBV7-2 combines with J gene TRBJ2-7, with TRBD1 matching over 7 bases. The V gene end was trimmed by 6 bases and the J gene end by 2 bases; junction bases not matched to a gene: 4. CDR1 and CDR2 from the germline V gene are SGHTA and FQGNSA. The CDR3 is 13 amino acids. This CDR3 is CASSTGQTYEQYS. The CDR3 DNA is TGTGCCAGCAGTACGGGACAGACCTACGAGCAGTACTCC.

The chain combines TRBV19 with TRBJ2-2; 7 bases agree with TRBD1. Germline V gives CDR1 LNHDA, CDR2 SQIVND (reference sequence). This CDR3 comprises 15 residues. J was trimmed by 8 bases and V by 0 bases; bases with no gene match: 6. The CDR3 here is CASSIDPGQEGELFF. CDR3 nucleotide sequence: TGTGCCAGTAGTATAGATCCAGGACAGGAAGGGGAGCTGTTTTTT.

In this sample, this clonotype turned up many times. This sequence joins TRBV6-1 and TRBJ2-2; D assignment may be TRBD1 or TRBD2 (5 bases each). CDR1 is MNHNS and CDR2 is SASEGT in the germline V gene. The germline V and J ends were trimmed by 7 bases and 4 bases, with 13 bases remaining between them. The CDR3 spans 14 residues. CDR3 in amino acids: CASTLGRSTGELFF. DNA of the CDR3: TGTGCCAGCACCTTGGGACGGAGCACCGGGGAGCTGTTTTTT.

This clonotype was observed many times. The chain has TRBV11-1 and TRBJ2-2; perhaps D is TRBD1 or TRBD2 (6 bases each). The germline V gene has CDR1 SGHAT and CDR2 FQDESV (reference sequence). Trimming shortened V by 7 bases and J by 4 bases, and 13 bases separated the two germline ends. This CDR3 spans 14 amino acids. This CDR3 is CASNGGLATGELFF. In DNA, the CDR3 is TGTGCCAGCAATGGGGGGCTGGCCACCGGGGAGCTGTTTTTT.

The genes are TRBV2 and TRBJ2-2; 7 bases match TRBD1. Trimming took 6 bases from V and 8 from J; bases not matched to a gene: 0. The CDR3 contains 11 residues. Germline CDR1 and CDR2: SNHLY and FYNNEI. The CDR3 here is CASRQGGELFF. The CDR3 DNA reads as TGTGCCAGCAGACAGGGGGGGGAGCTGTTTTTT.

This clonotype was seen more than once but under ten times. The chain couples TRBV20-1 to TRBJ2-2; D unresolved. CDR1 is DFQATT, CDR2 SNEGSKA, per germline (reference sequence). The V gene lost 0 bases and the J gene lost 8 bases, with 7 bases spanning the gap. CDR3 length equals 12 residues. The CDR3 reads CSARDWEGELFF. The DNA for the CDR3 is TGCAGTGCTAGAGATTGGGAAGGGGAGCTGTTTTTT.

The rearrangement links TRBV6-1 to TRBJ2-7; tentative D call: TRBD2 (7 bases). Germline CDR1 reads MNHNS; CDR2 reads SASEGT. The CDR3 runs to 16 residues. V gave up 4 bases and J gave up 0 bases, with 16 bases separating them. The CDR3 region is CASSVRGGFSSYEQYF. The CDR3 DNA is TGTGCCAGCAGTGTTAGGGGGGGTTTCAGCTCCTACGAGCAGTACTTC.

This clonotype was picked up a small number of times. V is TRBV15 and J is TRBJ2-7, with no clear D. This CDR3 has 14 residues. Trimming removed 0 bases from V and 4 bases from J, with 10 bases in between. CDR1 is LNHNV and CDR2 is YYDKDF in the germline V gene (reference sequence). CDR3 sequence (DNA): TGTGCCACCAGCAGAGATCGCCGTCTTTACGAGCAGTACTTC. It yields the protein CATSRDRRLYEQYF.

This clonotype was observed many times. The genes are TRBV2 and TRBJ1-1; D might be TRBD1 (5 bases). Germline values: CDR1 SNHLY, CDR2 FYNNEI. V lost 6 bases, J lost 4 bases, and 15 bases lay in between. CDR3 length equals 14 residues. CDR3 region: CASRIQVWGTEAFF. In DNA, the CDR3 is TGTGCCAGCAGGATACAGGTTTGGGGCACTGAAGCTTTCTTT.